This TCR beta chain is from a study of post-analysis software for immune sequencing data. Study findings and constraints: Five TRBV segments occurring more often in patients than controls included TRBV5-6, TRBV5-1 and TRBV20-1.

The CDR3 runs 14 residues. CDR1 is SGHTA, CDR2 FQGNSA, per germline. Losses at the gene ends were 7 bases for V and 5 bases for J; bases not matched to a gene: 9. The library was made from cDNA and included unique molecular identifiers. TCRdb passed the PCR reads through MiXCR, listing each CDR3 protein once. The sample includes roughly 410,000 distinct CDR3 sequences, roughly 35% of them seen just once. Of note for this clonotype: Its specificity is not known.

This TCR derives from a girl aged 5-17 years with multiple sclerosis. The chain couples TRBV7-2 to TRBJ1-1; 8 bases fit TRBD1. The sample consisted of blood. CDR3 coding DNA: TGTGCCAGCACTAGGAACAGGGGGGGGACTGAAGCTTTCTTT. Translating it yields CASTRNRGGTEAFF.